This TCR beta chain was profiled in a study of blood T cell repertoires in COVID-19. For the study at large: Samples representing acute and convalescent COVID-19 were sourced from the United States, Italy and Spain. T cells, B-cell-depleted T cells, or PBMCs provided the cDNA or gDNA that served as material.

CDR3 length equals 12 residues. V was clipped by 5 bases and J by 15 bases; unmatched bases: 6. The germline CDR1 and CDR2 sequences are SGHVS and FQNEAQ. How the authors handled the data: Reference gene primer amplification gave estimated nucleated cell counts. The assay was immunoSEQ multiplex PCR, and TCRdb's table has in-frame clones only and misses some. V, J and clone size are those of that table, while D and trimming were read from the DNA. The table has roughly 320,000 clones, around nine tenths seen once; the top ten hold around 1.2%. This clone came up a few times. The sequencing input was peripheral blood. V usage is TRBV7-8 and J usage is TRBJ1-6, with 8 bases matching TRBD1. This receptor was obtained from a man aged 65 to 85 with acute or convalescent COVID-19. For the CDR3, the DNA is TGTGCCAGCAGCCAACAGGGGGGTGTCCTCCACTTT. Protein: CASSQQGGVLHF.